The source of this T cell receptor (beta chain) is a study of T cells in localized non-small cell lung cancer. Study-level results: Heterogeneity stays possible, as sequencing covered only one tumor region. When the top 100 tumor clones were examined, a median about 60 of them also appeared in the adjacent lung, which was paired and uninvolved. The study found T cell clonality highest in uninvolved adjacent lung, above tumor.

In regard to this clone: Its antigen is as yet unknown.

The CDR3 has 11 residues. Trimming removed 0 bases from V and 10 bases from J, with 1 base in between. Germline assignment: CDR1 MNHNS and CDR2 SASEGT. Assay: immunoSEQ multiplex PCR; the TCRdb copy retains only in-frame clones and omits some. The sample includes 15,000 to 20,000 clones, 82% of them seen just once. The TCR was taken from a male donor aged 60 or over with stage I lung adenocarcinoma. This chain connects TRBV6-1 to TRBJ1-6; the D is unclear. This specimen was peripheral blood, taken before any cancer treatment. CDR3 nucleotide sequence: TGTGCCAGCAGTGAAGCCTCACCCCTCCACTTT. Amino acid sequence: CASSEASPLHF.